This section outlines one TCR beta chain sequence together with its context. With a much larger clone just one base away, this may be a read error. This CDR3 is built from 15 residues. Germline lookup yields CDR1 SNHLY and CDR2 FYNNEI. Trimming stripped 4 bases from V and 3 bases from J, with 12 bases between. Then a second PCR, running roughly 7 to 11 cycles, was carried out with a sample-barcoded 5' primer and a J-beta primer mix. MiXCR, applied by TCRdb to the 5' RACE reads, yields one record per CDR3 protein. The sample has about 1,000,000 distinct CDR3 sequences; around 45% are singletons. The data stem from a study of blood T cells in healthy people across ages.

Sequenced input: blood. The rearrangement joins TRBV2 to TRBJ2-2; D perhaps matches TRBD1 (5 bases). The TCR was taken from a woman aged 60-70 years in good health. The CDR3 loop is CASSGQGGDTGELFF. The DNA for the CDR3 is TGTGCCAGCAGTGGGCAGGGTGGAGACACCGGGGAGCTGTTTTTT. Combining the CDR3 with reference TRBV2 and TRBJ2-2 gives the whole variable domain EPEVTQTPSHQVTQMGQEVILRCVPISNHLYFYWYRQILGQKVEFLVSFYNNEISEKSEIFDDQFSVERPDGSNFTLKIRSTKLEDSAMYFCASSGQGGDTGELFFGEGSRLTVL.